Listed below are T cell receptor beta chains from one sample, sequenced in a study of T cell changes during pregnancy in multiple sclerosis. The data were produced by immunoSEQ multiplex PCR, yet TCRdb's version contains in-frame clones alone and is incomplete. The sample lists tens of thousands of clones, roughly 94% occurring once. The source material was CD4+ T cells from peripheral blood mononuclear cells, sampled after pregnancy. These receptors were collected from a female donor with multiple sclerosis, enrolled in a pregnancy study. Both conserved end residues are part of each CDR3. D genes are given only for firm matches. The size of a clone is reported for some rows only, either as once, few or many, or as a class for expanded clones.

>.|TRBJ2-3|TRBV19|.
TGTGCCAGTAGTCCGGACAGTAGCACAGATACGCAGTATTTT
CASSPDSSTDTQYF
>TRBD2|TRBJ2-3|TRBV7-9|once
TGTGCCAGCAGCTCCCTACTTAGCGGGACTCCAGATACGCAGTATTTT
CASSSLLSGTPDTQYF
>.|TRBJ2-7|TRBV10-3|.
TGTGCCATCAGTTACCGGGATCCGGTCGACGAGCAGTACTTC
CAISYRDPVDEQYF
>.|TRBJ2-2|TRBV6-5|.
TGTGCCAGCAGCCGGGACAAGAACACCGGGGAGCTGTTTTTT
CASSRDKNTGELFF
>TRBD1|TRBJ1-1|TRBV7-2|once
TGTGCCAGCAGCTTGGGACAGGGTACTGAAGCTTTCTTT
CASSLGQGTEAFF
>.|TRBJ2-6|TRBV4-1|.
TGCGCCAGCACCCAGGCATCCTCTGGGGCCAACGTCCTGACTTTC
CASTQASSGANVLTF
>.|TRBJ1-5|TRBV5-1|.
TGCGCCAGCAGCTTGTTGGGGGGTTCCCAGCCCCAGCATTTT
CASSLLGGSQPQHF
>.|TRBJ1-2|TRBV23-1|.
TGCGCCAGCACCCGGGGGGTTGCCCTTGCTAACTATGGCTACACCTTC
CASTRGVALANYGYTF
>TRBD2|TRBJ2-3|TRBV9|.
TGTGCCAGCAGCGTATCGGCGGGGGGCACAGATACGCAGTATTTT
CASSVSAGGTDTQYF
>TRBD1|TRBJ2-7|TRBV27|.
TGTGCCAGCTCCCCTAAAAGCTTCAGGACAGGTAAAAACTCCTACGAGCAGTACTTC
CASSPKSFRTGKNSYEQYF
>.|TRBJ2-3|TRBV19|.
TGTGCCAGTAGTATCAGAGGGAGCACAGATACGCAGTATTTT
CASSIRGSTDTQYF
>TRBD2|TRBJ2-2|TRBV7-7|.
TGTGCCAGCAGCTTACGGCGGGAGAAGACGAACACCGGGGAGCTGTTTTTT
CASSLRREKTNTGELFF
>.|TRBJ2-7|TRBV6-1|.
TGTGCCAGCAGTGTAAAGCTGCCCGGGGCCTACGAGCAGTACTTC
CASSVKLPGAYEQYF
>.|TRBJ2-3|TRBV5-1|.
TGCGCCAGCAGCTATAACACAGATACGCAGTATTTT
CASSYNTDTQYF
>.|TRBJ2-2|TRBV5-5|.
TGTGCCAGCAGCTTGATAGCCAGGGCGGACGGGGAGCTGTTTTTT
CASSLIARADGELFF
>TRBD1|TRBJ2-7|TRBV5-5|.
TGTGCCAGCAACACGTTACCTCAGGGGGCCCACGAGCAGTACTTC
CASNTLPQGAHEQYF
>TRBD2|TRBJ2-1|TRBV7-3|.
TGTGCCAGCGGACTAGATTTTTACAATGAGCAGTTCTTC
CASGLDFYNEQFF
>.|TRBJ1-6|TRBV30|.
TGTGCCTGGAGGGGGGCCAGGGGTGGCTCACCCCTCCACTTT
CAWRGARGGSPLHF
>TRBD2|TRBJ2-5|TRBV5-1|once
TGCGCCAGCAGCCCCGGGGGGGAGAAACAAGAGACCCAGTACTTC
CASSPGGEKQETQYF
>.|TRBJ1-1|TRBV7-9|.
TGTGCCAGCAGCTTAGGTACGGGGGTGAGCACTGAAGCTTTCTTT
CASSLGTGVSTEAFF
>.|TRBJ2-7|TRBV5-5|.
TGTGCCAGCAGCAGGGAGCAGTCCAGCATCTACGAGCAGTACTTC
CASSREQSSIYEQYF
>.|TRBJ1-1|TRBV5-5|.
TGTGCCAGCAGCTTGGCCGCCGGGGGGCTAATGAACACTGAAGCTTTCTTT
CASSLAAGGLMNTEAFF
>TRBD2|TRBJ2-1|TRBV7-2|.
TGTGCCAGCAGCTTCTATGGCGGGGGGGGCTCCTACAATGAGCAGTTCTTC
CASSFYGGGGSYNEQFF
>TRBD1|TRBJ1-5|TRBV28|.
TGTGCCAGCGGGACAGGCCCTCAGCCCCAGCATTTT
CASGTGPQPQHF
>TRBD1|TRBJ1-5|TRBV28|.
TGTGCCAGCAGTAGGACAGGGGGCCGTTATCAGCCCCAGCATTTT
CASSRTGGRYQPQHF
>TRBD1|TRBJ1-2|TRBV5-1|.
TGCGCCAGCAGCTTAGATACAACAGGGGGAGCGTATGGCTACACCTTC
CASSLDTTGGAYGYTF
>TRBD1|TRBJ1-6|TRBV2|.
TGTGCCAGCAGTACAGGGGTCTATAATTCACCCCTCCACTTT
CASSTGVYNSPLHF
>TRBD1|TRBJ2-3|TRBV6-5|once
TGTGCCAGCAGTCAGACAGGGAATACAGATACGCAGTATTTT
CASSQTGNTDTQYF
>TRBD1|TRBJ2-7|TRBV5-1|.
TGCGCCAGCAGCTGGAGGGACAGGGCTTACGAGCAGTACTTC
CASSWRDRAYEQYF
>.|TRBJ1-2|TRBV6-1|once
TGTGCCAGCAGTGGAGGACTCCTGGGCTCCTATGGCTACACCTTC
CASSGGLLGSYGYTF
>.|TRBJ1-1|TRBV2|once
TGTGCCAGCAGTTCGGTTCCTCCTCTCTTGGCTTTCTTT
CASSSVPPLLAFF
>TRBD1|TRBJ1-4|TRBV6-6|.
TGTGCCAGCAGTCTCCGGACAGGCGAAAAACTGTTTTTT
CASSLRTGEKLFF
>TRBD2|TRBJ2-1|TRBV5-1|once
TGCGCCAGCAGCCTAGCGGGAGATTCCTACAATGAGCAGTTCTTC
CASSLAGDSYNEQFF
>.|TRBJ1-3|TRBV9|.
TGTGCCAGCAGCGCGGTCGGGGTCTCTGGAAACACCATATATTTT
CASSAVGVSGNTIYF
>TRBD1|TRBJ2-7|TRBV5-1|.
TGCGCCAGCAGCCTTGGGGGACAGGGATTCTACGAGCAGTACTTC
CASSLGGQGFYEQYF
>.|TRBJ1-5|TRBV2|few
TGTGCCAGCAGTGAACAGGGGATCAATCAGCCCCAGCATTTT
CASSEQGINQPQHF
>TRBD1|TRBJ1-4|TRBV6-5|.
TGTGCCAGCAGTTACTCAGGGGGCGCGGCTAATGAAAAACTGTTTTTT
CASSYSGGAANEKLFF
>TRBD1|TRBJ1-1|TRBV5-1|.
TGCGCCAGCAGCCTACTGACAGGGCTAAATGGGATGAACACTGAAGCTTTCTTT
CASSLLTGLNGMNTEAFF
>.|TRBJ2-5|TRBV15|.
TGTGCCACCAGCAGAGAGCACGGCACTTCGGGGACCCAGTACTTC
CATSREHGTSGTQYF
>TRBD1|TRBJ2-2|TRBV25-1|.
TGTGCCAGCAGGGGGGCAGGGGGCAACACCGGGGAGCTGTTTTTT
CASRGAGGNTGELFF
>TRBD1|TRBJ1-1|TRBV12-5|few
TGTGCTAGTGGTTTGACCGGGACAGGAGGGATGAACACTGAAGCTTTCTTT
CASGLTGTGGMNTEAFF
>TRBD1|TRBJ2-7|TRBV19|.
TGTGCCAGTAGTACCCCGGACAGGGGGAGCTCCTACGAGCAGTACTTC
CASSTPDRGSSYEQYF
>.|TRBJ2-1|TRBV11-2|.
TGTGCCAGCAGCTCCCAGGGTGGGATTGTGAGCAATGAGCAGTTCTTC
CASSSQGGIVSNEQFF
>TRBD2|TRBJ2-2|TRBV6-6|.
TGTGCCAGCAGTCAAATAGCGGGAGGGCCCCGGGAGCTGTTTTTT
CASSQIAGGPRELFF